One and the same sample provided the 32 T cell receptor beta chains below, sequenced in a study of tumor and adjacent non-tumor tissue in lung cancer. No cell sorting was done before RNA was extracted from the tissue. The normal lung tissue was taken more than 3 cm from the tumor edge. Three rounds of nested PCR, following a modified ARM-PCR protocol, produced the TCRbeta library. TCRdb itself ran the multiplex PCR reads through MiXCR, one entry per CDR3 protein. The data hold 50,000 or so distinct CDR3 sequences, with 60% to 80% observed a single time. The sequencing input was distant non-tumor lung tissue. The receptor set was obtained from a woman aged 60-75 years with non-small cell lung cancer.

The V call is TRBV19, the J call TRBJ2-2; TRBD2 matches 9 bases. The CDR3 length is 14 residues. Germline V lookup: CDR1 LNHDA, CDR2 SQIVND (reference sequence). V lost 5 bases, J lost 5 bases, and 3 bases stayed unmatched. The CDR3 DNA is TGTGCCAGTAGTGGGACTAGCTTTACCGGGGAGCTGTTTTTT. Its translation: CASSGTSFTGELFF. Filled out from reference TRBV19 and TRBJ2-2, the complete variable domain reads DGGITQSPKYLFRKEGQNVTLSCEQNLNHDAMYWYRQDPGQGLRLIYYSQIVNDFQKGDIAEGYSVSREKKESFPLTVTSAQKNPTAFYLCASSGTSFTGELFFGEGSRLTVL.

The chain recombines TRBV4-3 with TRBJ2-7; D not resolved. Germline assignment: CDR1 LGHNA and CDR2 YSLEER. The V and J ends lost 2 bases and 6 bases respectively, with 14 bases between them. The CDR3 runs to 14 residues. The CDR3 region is CASSQPLNSSEQYF. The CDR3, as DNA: TGCGCCAGCAGCCAACCTTTGAACAGTTCCGAGCAGTACTTC.

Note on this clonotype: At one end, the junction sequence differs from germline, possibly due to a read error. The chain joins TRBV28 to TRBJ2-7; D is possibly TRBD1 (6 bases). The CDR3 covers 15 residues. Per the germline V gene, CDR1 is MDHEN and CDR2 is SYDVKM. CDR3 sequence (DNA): TGTGCCAGCAGTCTACTCGGACAGAGCAACTACGAGCAGTATTTC. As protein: CASSLLGQSNYEQYF.

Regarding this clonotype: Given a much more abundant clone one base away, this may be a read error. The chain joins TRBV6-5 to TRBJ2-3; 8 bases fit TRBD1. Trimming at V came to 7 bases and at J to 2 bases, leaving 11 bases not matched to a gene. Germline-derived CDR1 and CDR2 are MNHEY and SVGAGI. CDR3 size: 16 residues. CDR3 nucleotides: TGTGCCAGCAATCCCTCGGACAGGGCCCTCACAGATACGCAGTATTTT. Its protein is CASNPSDRALTDTQYF.

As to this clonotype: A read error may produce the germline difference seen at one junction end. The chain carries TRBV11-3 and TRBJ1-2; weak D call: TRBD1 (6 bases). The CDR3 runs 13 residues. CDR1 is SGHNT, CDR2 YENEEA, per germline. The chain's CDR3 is CTSSPQGNYGYTF. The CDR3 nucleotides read TGTACCAGCAGCCCCCAGGGGAACTATGGCTACACTTTC.

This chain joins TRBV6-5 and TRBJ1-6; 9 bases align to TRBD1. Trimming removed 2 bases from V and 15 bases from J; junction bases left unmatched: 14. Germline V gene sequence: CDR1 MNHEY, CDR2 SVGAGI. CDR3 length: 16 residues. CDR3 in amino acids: CASSYPTGTGPINLHF. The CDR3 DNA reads TGTGCCAGCAGTTACCCAACTGGGACAGGGCCGATTAACCTCCACTTT.

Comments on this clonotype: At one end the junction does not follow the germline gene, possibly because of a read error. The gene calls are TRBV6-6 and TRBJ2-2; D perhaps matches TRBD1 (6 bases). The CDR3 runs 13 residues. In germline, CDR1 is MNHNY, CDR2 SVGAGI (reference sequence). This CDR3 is CASNDMGAGELIF. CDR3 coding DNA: TGTGCCAGCAATGACATGGGGGCCGGGGAGCTGATTTTT.

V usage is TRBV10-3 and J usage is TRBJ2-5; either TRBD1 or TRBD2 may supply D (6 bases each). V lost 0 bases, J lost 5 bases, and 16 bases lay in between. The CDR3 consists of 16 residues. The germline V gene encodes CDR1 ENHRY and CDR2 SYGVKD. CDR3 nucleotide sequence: TGTGCCATCAGTGAGTCGAACAAGGGGGGAGGCGAGACCCAGTACTTC. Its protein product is CAISESNKGGGETQYF.

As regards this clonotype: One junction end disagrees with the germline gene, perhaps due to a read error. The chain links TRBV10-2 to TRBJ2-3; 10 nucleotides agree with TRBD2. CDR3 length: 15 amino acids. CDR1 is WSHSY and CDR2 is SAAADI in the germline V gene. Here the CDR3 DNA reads TGCGCCAGCAGAAGGACTAGCGGTTACGCAGATAGGCAGTATTTT. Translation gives CASRRTSGYADRQYF.

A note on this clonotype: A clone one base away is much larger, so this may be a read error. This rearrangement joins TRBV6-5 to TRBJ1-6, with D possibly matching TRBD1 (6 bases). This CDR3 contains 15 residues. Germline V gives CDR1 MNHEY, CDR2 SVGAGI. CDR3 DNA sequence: TGTGCCTGCAGTCCTCGGACAGATTTACAGGCTCCCCTCCACTTT. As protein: CACSPRTDLQAPLHF.

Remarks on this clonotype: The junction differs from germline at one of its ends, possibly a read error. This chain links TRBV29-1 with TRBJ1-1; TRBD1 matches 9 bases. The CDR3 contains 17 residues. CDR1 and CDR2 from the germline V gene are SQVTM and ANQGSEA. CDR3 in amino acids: CKVLLPGTGKMNTESFF. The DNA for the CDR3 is TGCAAGGTTCTTTTACCCGGGACAGGGAAAATGAACACTGAATCTTTCTTT.

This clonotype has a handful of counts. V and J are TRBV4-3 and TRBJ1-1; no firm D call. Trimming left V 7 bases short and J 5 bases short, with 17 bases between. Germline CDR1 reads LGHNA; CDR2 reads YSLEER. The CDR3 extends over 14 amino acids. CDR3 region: CASNQASERTEAFF. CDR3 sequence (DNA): TGCGCCAGCAATCAAGCTTCAGAGAGGACTGAAGCTTTCTTT.

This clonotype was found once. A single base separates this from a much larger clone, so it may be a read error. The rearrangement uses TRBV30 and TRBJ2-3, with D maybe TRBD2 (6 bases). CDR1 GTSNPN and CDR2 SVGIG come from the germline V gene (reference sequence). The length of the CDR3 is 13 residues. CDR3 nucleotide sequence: TGTACCTGGAGGGGTATCTCGCTCGATACGCAGTATTTT. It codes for CTWRGISLDTQYF.

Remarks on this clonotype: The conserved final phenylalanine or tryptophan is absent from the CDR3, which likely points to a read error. DNA for the CDR3: TGTGCCAGCAGTTTGCTGGCGTTCTACACAGATACGCAGTATTTA. Its protein is CASSLLAFYTDTQYL. The chain recombines TRBV12-3 or TRBV12-4 with TRBJ2-3; D call uncertain. This CDR3 spans 15 amino acids. Trimming left V 3 bases short and J 2 bases short, with 12 bases between.

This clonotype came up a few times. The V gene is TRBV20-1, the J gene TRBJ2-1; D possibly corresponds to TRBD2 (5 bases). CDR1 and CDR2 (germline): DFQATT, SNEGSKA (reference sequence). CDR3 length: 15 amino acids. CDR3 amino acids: CSAGDLEGVGNEQFF. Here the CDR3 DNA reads TGCAGCGCTGGAGATTTAGAGGGAGTCGGGAATGAGCAGTTCTTC.

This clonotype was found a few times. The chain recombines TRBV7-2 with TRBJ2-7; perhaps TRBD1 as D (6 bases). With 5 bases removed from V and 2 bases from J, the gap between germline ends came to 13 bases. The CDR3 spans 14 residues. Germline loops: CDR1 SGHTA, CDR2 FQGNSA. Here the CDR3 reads CASSLPGVPYEQYF. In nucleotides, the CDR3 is TGTGCCAGCAGCCTTCCAGGGGTCCCCTACGAGCAGTACTTC. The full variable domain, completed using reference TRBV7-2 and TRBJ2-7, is GAGVSQSPSNKVTEKGKDVELRCDPISGHTALYWYRQSLGQGLEFLIYFQGNSAPDKSGLPSDRFSAERTGGSVSTLTIQRTQQEDSAVYLCASSLPGVPYEQYFGPGTRLTVT.

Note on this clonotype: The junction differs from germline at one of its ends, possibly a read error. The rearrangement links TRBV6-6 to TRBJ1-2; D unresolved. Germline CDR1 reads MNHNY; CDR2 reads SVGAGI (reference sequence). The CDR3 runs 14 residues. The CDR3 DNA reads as TGTGCCACCAGTCAGAGGCAGGCTAACTATGGCTATACTTTC. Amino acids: CATSQRQANYGYTF.

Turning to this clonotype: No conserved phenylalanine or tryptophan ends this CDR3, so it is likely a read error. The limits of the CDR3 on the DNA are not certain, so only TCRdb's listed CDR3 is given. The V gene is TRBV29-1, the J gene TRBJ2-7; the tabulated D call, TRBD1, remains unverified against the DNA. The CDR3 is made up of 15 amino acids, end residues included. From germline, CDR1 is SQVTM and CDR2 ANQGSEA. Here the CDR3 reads CGVELRQGASYEQYI.

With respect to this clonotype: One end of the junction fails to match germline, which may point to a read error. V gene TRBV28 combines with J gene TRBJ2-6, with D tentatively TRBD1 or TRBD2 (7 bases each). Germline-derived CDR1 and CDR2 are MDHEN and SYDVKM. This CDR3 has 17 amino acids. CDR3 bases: TGTGCCAGCAGTCCCCAGGGGGGGAACTCTTGGGCCAACGTCCTGACTTTC. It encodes CASSPQGGNSWANVLTF.

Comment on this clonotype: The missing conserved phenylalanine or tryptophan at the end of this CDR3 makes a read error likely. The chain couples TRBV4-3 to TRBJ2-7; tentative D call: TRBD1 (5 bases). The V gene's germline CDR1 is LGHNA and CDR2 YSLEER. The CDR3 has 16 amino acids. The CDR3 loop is CASSQDWPGQGYEQYL. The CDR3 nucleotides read TGCGCCAGTAGCCAAGATTGGCCAGGGCAGGGTTACGAGCAGTACTTG.

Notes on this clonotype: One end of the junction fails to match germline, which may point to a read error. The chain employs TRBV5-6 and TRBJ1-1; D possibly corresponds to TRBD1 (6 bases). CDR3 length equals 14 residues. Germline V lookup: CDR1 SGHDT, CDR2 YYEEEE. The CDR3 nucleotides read TGTGTCAGCAGGACAAGGACAGAAAACACTGAAACTTTCTTT. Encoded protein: CVSRTRTENTETFF.

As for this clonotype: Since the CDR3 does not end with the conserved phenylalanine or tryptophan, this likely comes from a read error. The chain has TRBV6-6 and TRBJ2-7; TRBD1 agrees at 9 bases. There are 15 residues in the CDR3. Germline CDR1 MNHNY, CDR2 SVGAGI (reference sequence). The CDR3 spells CPNSRQTGGDYEQYI. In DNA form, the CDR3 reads TGTCCCAACAGTCGCCAGACAGGGGGAGACTACGAGCAGTACATC.

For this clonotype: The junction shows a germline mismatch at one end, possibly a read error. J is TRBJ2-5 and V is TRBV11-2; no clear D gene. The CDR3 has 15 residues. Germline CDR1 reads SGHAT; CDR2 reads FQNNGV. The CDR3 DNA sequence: TGTGCCAGTAGTTGGGTTTCCCAGGTGTCAGAGGCCCAGTACTTC. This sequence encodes CASSWVSQVSEAQYF.

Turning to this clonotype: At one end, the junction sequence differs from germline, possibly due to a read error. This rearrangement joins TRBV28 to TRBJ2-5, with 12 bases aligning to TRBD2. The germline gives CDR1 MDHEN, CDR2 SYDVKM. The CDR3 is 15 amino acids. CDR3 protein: CANSSLAGGGDTQYF. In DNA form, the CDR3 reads TGTGCCAACAGTTCACTAGCGGGGGGAGGGGATACCCAGTACTTC.

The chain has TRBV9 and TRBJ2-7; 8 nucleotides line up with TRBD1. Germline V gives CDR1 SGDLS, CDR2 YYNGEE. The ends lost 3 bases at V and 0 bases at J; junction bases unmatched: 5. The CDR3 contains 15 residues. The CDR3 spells CASSAWTGSSYEQYF. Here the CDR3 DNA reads TGTGCCAGCAGCGCGTGGACAGGGAGCTCCTACGAGCAGTACTTC.

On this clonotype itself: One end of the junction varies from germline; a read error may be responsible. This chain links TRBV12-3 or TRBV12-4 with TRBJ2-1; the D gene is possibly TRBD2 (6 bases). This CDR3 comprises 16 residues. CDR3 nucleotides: TGTGCCAGCGGTCCACGACTAGTCCAATGTGGGGATGAGCACTTCTTC. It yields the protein CASGPRLVQCGDEHFF.

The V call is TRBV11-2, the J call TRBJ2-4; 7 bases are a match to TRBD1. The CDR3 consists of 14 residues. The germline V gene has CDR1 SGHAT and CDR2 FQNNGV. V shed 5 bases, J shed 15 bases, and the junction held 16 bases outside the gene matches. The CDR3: CASSPTGTDNIRYF. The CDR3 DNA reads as TGTGCCAGCAGCCCCACCGGGACAGATAACATCCGGTACTTC.

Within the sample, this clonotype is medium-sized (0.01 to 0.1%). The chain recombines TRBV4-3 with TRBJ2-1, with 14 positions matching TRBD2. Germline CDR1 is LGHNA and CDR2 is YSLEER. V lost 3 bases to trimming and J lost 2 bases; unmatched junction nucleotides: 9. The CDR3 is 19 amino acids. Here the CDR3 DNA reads TGCGCCAGCAGCCAGTATGGGACTAGCGGGAGTATAGCCTACAATGAGCAGTTCTTC. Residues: CASSQYGTSGSIAYNEQFF.

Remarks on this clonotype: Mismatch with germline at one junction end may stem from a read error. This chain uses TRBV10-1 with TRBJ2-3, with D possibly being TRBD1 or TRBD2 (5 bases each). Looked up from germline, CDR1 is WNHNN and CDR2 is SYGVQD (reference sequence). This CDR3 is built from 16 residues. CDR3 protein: CASRAFGRASTDTQYF. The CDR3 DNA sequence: TGCGCCAGCAGGGCCTTCGGCAGGGCTAGCACTGATACGCAGTATTTT.

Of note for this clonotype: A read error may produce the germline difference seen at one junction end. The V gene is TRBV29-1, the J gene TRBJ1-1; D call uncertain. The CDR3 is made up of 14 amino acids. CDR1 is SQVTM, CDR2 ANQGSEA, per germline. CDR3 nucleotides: TGCAGTGTGAAACCCTCCCCCGCGAACACTGAAGTTTTCTTT. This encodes CSVKPSPANTEVFF.

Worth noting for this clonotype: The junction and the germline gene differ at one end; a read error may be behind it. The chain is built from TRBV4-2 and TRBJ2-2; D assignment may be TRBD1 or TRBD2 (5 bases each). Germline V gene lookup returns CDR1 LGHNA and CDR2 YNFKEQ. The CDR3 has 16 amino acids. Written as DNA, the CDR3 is TGTGCCAGCAGCCAAGGTGCGTGGGGGAACATCGGGGAGCTGTTCTTT. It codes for CASSQGAWGNIGELFF.

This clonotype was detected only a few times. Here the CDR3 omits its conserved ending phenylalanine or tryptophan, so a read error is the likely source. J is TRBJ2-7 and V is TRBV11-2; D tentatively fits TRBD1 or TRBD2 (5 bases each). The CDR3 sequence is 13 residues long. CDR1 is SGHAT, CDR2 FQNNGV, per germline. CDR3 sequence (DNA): TGTGCCAGTAGCTTAGGGGACGGCTACGAGCAGTACTTA. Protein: CASSLGDGYEQYL.